These T cell receptor beta chains were read from a single sample in a study of tumor-infiltrating lymphocytes in primary liver carcinoma. TCRdb itself ran the multiplex PCR reads through MiXCR, one entry per CDR3 protein. The sample lists roughly 100,000 distinct CDR3 sequences, about two thirds occurring once. The sequencing input was liver tumor tissue from sampling region 2. The receptors come from a woman aged 60 to 75 with primary liver carcinoma and hepatitis B virus infection. Each CDR3 is given with its conserved first and last residue.

v_gene	j_gene	CDR3aa
TRBV10-2	TRBJ1-5	CASRRDREDQPQHF
TRBV12-3/TRBV12-4	TRBJ2-6	CASRRTGSPTWTNVLTF
TRBV28	TRBJ1-1	CASSPTGFESAFF
TRBV11-2	TRBJ2-2	CASSESGLVELFF
TRBV5-1	TRBJ1-2	CASSQAGTGRGYTF
TRBV4-2	TRBJ2-7	CASLGLAGAYEQYF
TRBV2	TRBJ1-2	CASSEGEYRLYGCTF
TRBV10-3	TRBJ1-5	CAISPTGNDQPQHF
TRBV11-3	TRBJ2-3	CVSSLLPGDTDTQYF
TRBV10-3	TRBJ2-3	CAIKGGLGTDTQYF
TRBV11-2	TRBJ2-5	CASSSGVAGVINQETQYF
TRBV5-4	TRBJ1-1	CASSRSGVNTEAYF
TRBV6-5	TRBJ2-3	CASRCGELDTQYF
TRBV6-6	TRBJ1-4	CGSSASRGVEKLFF
TRBV11-3	TRBJ2-1	CASSSCGARTMCNEQFF
TRBV4-2	TRBJ2-2	CASSQEAARLAGGRAEELFF
TRBV7-3	TRBJ2-1	CASSPLAGGAGEQFF
TRBV6-1	TRBJ2-7	CASSDQWTSEQYF
TRBV28	TRBJ1-3	CTRSPVGAGNTIYF
TRBV5-4	TRBJ2-1	CASSQDSSYNEQFF
TRBV28	TRBJ1-1	CASRKFPNTEAFF
TRBV11-2	TRBJ2-7	CVNSLVFSWEVPYEQYF
TRBV28	TRBJ2-4	CASSPDLAKSIQYF
TRBV29-1	TRBJ1-1	CSARRQEHTEAFF
TRBV11-2	TRBJ2-5	CASSSTGVIETQYF
TRBV6-5	TRBJ1-1	CASSRTRDTEAFF
TRBV7-9	TRBJ2-3	CASSLPGMADMQYF
TRBV2	TRBJ2-3	CASRRTGGPRADTQYF
TRBV4-2	TRBJ2-2	CASSPLSKRTNTGELFF
TRBV21-1	TRBJ2-5	CASSKGTGWETQCF
TRBV28	TRBJ2-4	CASGPSVGGPRDKNIQYF
TRBV4-2	TRBJ2-4	CANSQGQQVAQHIQYF
TRBV4-1	TRBJ1-2	CASSHTGSRYYGYTF
TRBV6-1	TRBJ2-3	CASSPRGLSGGDTQCF
TRBV28	TRBJ2-7	CVSSLVTYEQYF
TRBV6-1	TRBJ2-1	CASSGAAGDYNEQFF
TRBV6-1	TRBJ2-1	CASSDPSGTSYNERFF
TRBV7-2	TRBJ2-7	CASSYLGLEEQYF
TRBV13	TRBJ2-7	CVSILGPYEQYF
TRBV6-6	TRBJ2-5	CASSLYTRLLGTQYF
TRBV6-1	TRBJ2-7	CATYQIGTYEQYF
TRBV28	TRBJ2-1	CASIDSGGGSYNEQFF
TRBV6-1	TRBJ2-5	CASSERKERETQYF
TRBV12-3/TRBV12-4	TRBJ2-2	CASYPHPGQETGELFF
TRBV28	TRBJ1-1	CASSATGTWGGTEAFF
TRBV12-3/TRBV12-4	TRBJ2-2	CASSRGTLANTWDLFF
TRBV7-6	TRBJ1-3	CASSWGQPGNTIYF
TRBV7-2	TRBJ2-2	CASSSTSLSGELFF
TRBV29-1	TRBJ2-7	CSVECHSSSYEQYF